The next 27 T cell receptor beta chains were all read from a single sample in a study of cytomegalovirus exposure and HLA in healthy donors (dated by TCRdb to the late 2010s). Library preparation used the immunoSEQ multiplex PCR assay. For the multiplex PCR, a mixture combining 60 forward primers for TCR Vbeta segments and 13 reverse primers for TCR Jbeta segments was used. TCRdb holds this immuneACCESS table with in-frame rearrangements only. Some clones are missing; in checked studies, unresolved V genes explain under half, and the rest has no known cause. Here the sample has 150,000 to 200,000 clones; more than 75% occur a single time. In total, the top ten clones hold 1.5% of the sample. The sample consisted of PBMCs. The receptors were gathered from a man in his forties in good health and CMV-seronegative.

The chain recombines TRBV6-6 with TRBJ2-1, with 7 bases fitting TRBD1. This CDR3 contains 14 residues. After removal of 6 bases from V and 9 bases from J, the junction contained 11 bases not matched to a gene. CDR1 MNHNY and CDR2 SVGAGI come from the germline V gene (reference sequence). As DNA, the CDR3 is TGTGCCAGCAGCTACATTGACAGGGTAGGTGAGCAGTTCTTC. This codes for CASSYIDRVGEQFF.

The chain employs TRBV4-1 and TRBJ1-5; D may be TRBD1 (6 bases). V lost 1 base to trimming and J lost 2 bases, with 12 bases between them. Germline V gives CDR1 MGHRA, CDR2 YSYEKL. This CDR3 has 16 amino acids. The CDR3, as DNA: TGCGCCAGCAGCCAAGTTGGGGCAGGGGGCAATCAGCCCCAGCATTTT. It yields the protein CASSQVGAGGNQPQHF.

In this sample, this clone turned up once. CDR3 amino acids: CATSRRGLSNTEAFF. The CDR3 bases are TGTGCCACCAGCAGGAGAGGACTATCGAACACTGAAGCTTTCTTT. The chain recombines TRBV15 with TRBJ1-1; unclear D gene. Per germline, CDR1 LNHNV and CDR2 YYDKDF (reference sequence). Trimming took off 3 bases at V and 1 base at J, with 12 bases between the two ends. The CDR3 consists of 15 residues. The complete variable domain, with remaining parts taken from reference TRBV15 and TRBJ1-1, reads DAMVIQNPRYQVTQFGKPVTLSCSQTLNHNVMYWYQQKSSQAPKLLFHYYDKDFNNEADTPDNFQSRRPNTSFCFLDIRSPGLGDTAMYLCATSRRGLSNTEAFFGQGTRLTVV.

This clone was picked up a small number of times. The chain couples TRBV5-8 to TRBJ1-2; 7 bases align to TRBD1. This CDR3 spans 15 amino acids. V lost 3 bases to trimming and J lost 1 base; unmatched junction nucleotides: 6. The germline CDR1 and CDR2 sequences are SGHTS and YDEGEE. The chain's CDR3 is CASSWGTAYNYGYTF. CDR3 DNA: TGTGCCAGCAGCTGGGGGACAGCTTATAACTATGGCTACACCTTC.

V gene TRBV2 combines with J gene TRBJ1-4; 7 nucleotides line up with TRBD1. Germline CDR1 and CDR2: SNHLY and FYNNEI. The CDR3 is made up of 13 amino acids. V was pared by 7 bases and J by 7 bases, with 6 bases of the junction left unmatched. The CDR3 coding sequence is TGTGCCAGCAAGGGGGCCGCGGTTGAAAAACTGTTTTTT. The encoded protein is CASKGAAVEKLFF.

The chain recombines TRBV15 with TRBJ2-1, with 8 bases identical to TRBD2. The V gene end was trimmed by 1 base and the J gene end by 7 bases; junction bases not matched to a gene: 12. CDR3 length: 17 residues. Looked up from germline, CDR1 is LNHNV and CDR2 is YYDKDF (reference sequence). The CDR3 is CATSRVVEIRGGNEQFF. Here the CDR3 DNA reads TGTGCCACCAGCAGAGTGGTGGAAATACGGGGGGGGAATGAGCAGTTCTTC.

The chain recombines TRBV19 with TRBJ2-7, with unresolved D. Germline V lookup: CDR1 LNHDA, CDR2 SQIVND (reference sequence). V lost 7 bases and J 1 base, leaving 17 bases between the germline ends. The CDR3 is made up of 15 amino acids. The CDR3 bases are TGTGCCAGTATGGCTAGGTTGAGGCCATCCTACGAGCAGTACTTC. Residues: CASMARLRPSYEQYF.

This chain connects TRBV5-4 to TRBJ2-7; 10 bases line up with TRBD1. Looked up from germline, CDR1 is SGHNT and CDR2 is YYREEE (reference sequence). The CDR3 has 14 amino acids. The V segment lost 3 bases and the J segment 2 bases; nucleotides outside the gene matches: 2. CDR3 in amino acids: CASSSGQGAYEQYF. As DNA, the CDR3 is TGTGCCAGCAGCTCCGGACAGGGGGCCTACGAGCAGTACTTC.

The chain joins TRBV6-4 to TRBJ1-6; the match to TRBD1 covers 7 bases. The CDR3 runs 14 residues. V lost 6 bases and J lost 5; bases outside the gene matches: 4. From germline, CDR1 is MRHNA and CDR2 SNTAGT. The CDR3 sequence is CASSPGQHNSPLHF. CDR3 nucleotide sequence: TGTGCCAGCAGCCCGGGACAGCATAATTCACCCCTCCACTTT.

This clone appeared once. CDR3 sequence: CASSATGETEAFF. The CDR3 coding sequence is TGTGCCAGCAGTGCGACAGGGGAGACTGAAGCTTTCTTT. The rearrangement joins TRBV25-1 to TRBJ1-1, with 8 bases that match TRBD1. The junction had 3 bases not matched to a gene; V was cut back by 4 bases and J by 5 bases. The CDR3 has 13 amino acids. CDR1 and CDR2 (germline): MGHDK, SYGVNS.

With respect to this clone: The junction departs from the called germline gene at one end, perhaps through a read error. The chain carries TRBV30 and TRBJ1-6, with unresolved D. CDR3 size: 13 residues. CDR1 and CDR2 (germline): GTSNPN, SVGIG (reference sequence). CDR3 in amino acids: CAGREETNSPLHF. The CDR3 DNA follows: TGTGCCGGGAGGGAGGAAACTAATTCACCCCTCCACTTT. Full variable domain (remainder filled in from reference TRBV30 and TRBJ1-6): SQTIHQWPATLVQPVGSPLSLECTVEGTSNPNLYWYRQAAGRGLQLLFYSVGIGQISSEVPQNLSASRPQDRQFILSSKKLLLSDSGFYLCAGREETNSPLHFGNGTRLTVT.

This chain connects TRBV19 to TRBJ1-6, with 8 bases matching TRBD1. In germline, CDR1 is LNHDA, CDR2 SQIVND (reference sequence). V was clipped by 6 bases and J by 7 bases; unmatched bases: 11. CDR3 length: 16 residues. Written as DNA, the CDR3 is TGTGCCAGTAGATCGACAGGGGCCTTCACCAATTCACCCCTCCACTTT. Translating gives CASRSTGAFTNSPLHF.

The chain uses TRBV6-5 and TRBJ1-2, with 11 bases that match TRBD1. V lost 6 bases and J lost 7; bases outside the gene matches: 7. Germline V lookup: CDR1 MNHEY, CDR2 SVGAGI. CDR3 length equals 14 residues. The CDR3 here is CASRRTGTGGGYTF. CDR3 DNA sequence: TGTGCCAGCAGGAGGACCGGGACAGGGGGTGGCTACACCTTC.

The chain combines TRBV11-2 with TRBJ2-3; TRBD2 matches at 7 bases. The junction had 10 bases not matched to a gene; V was cut back by 6 bases and J by 1 base. This CDR3 is built from 16 residues. Germline CDR1 reads SGHAT; CDR2 reads FQNNGV. CDR3 region: CASSLLAREGTDTQYF. The DNA for the CDR3 is TGTGCCAGCAGTTTGCTAGCTCGGGAGGGCACAGATACGCAGTATTTT.

This rearrangement joins TRBV28 to TRBJ2-1; the D gene is possibly TRBD1 (5 bases). The CDR3 contains 15 residues. V was clipped by 5 bases and J by 0 bases, with 11 bases between them. Germline-derived CDR1 and CDR2 are MDHEN and SYDVKM. The CDR3 DNA reads TGTGCCAGCAGTCCCGACAGCTCCTCCTACAATGAGCAGTTCTTC. Translating gives CASSPDSSSYNEQFF.

V and J are TRBV6-6 and TRBJ1-1; 9 positions match TRBD1. The CDR3 consists of 13 residues. In germline, CDR1 is MNHNY, CDR2 SVGAGI (reference sequence). Trimming took 11 bases from V and 7 from J; bases not matched to a gene: 11. The CDR3 sequence is CAGGQGSGGEAFF. Here the CDR3 DNA reads TGTGCCGGGGGACAGGGATCGGGCGGTGAAGCTTTCTTT.

This clone showed up just a few times. The genes are TRBV25-1 and TRBJ2-7; TRBD1 might be the D (6 bases). CDR3 length: 14 residues. Trimming cost V 7 bases and J 5 bases, with 18 bases left between them. Germline assignment: CDR1 MGHDK and CDR2 SYGVNS. CDR3 nucleotides: TGTGCCAGCATGGGGTTACAGGGTGCAGACGAGCAGTACTTC. Its protein product is CASMGLQGADEQYF.

CDR3 bases: TGTGCCAGCAGTTACTCTGGGGGCAGGGAGCAGTACTTC. It encodes CASSYSGGREQYF. V is TRBV6-5 and J is TRBJ2-7, with D maybe TRBD1 (6 bases). This CDR3 comprises 13 residues. V lost 0 bases, J lost 7 bases, and 10 bases lay in between. The germline gives CDR1 MNHEY, CDR2 SVGAGI.

The gene calls are TRBV30 and TRBJ2-7; 9 nucleotides match TRBD2. CDR3 size: 12 residues. The germline V gene has CDR1 GTSNPN and CDR2 SVGIG (reference sequence). Losses at the gene ends were 8 bases for V and 0 bases for J; bases not matched to a gene: 2. DNA of the CDR3: TGTGCCGGACTAGCGAACTCCTACGAGCAGTACTTC. It codes for CAGLANSYEQYF.

The chain employs TRBV5-5 and TRBJ2-3, with TRBD2 identical over 8 bases. Germline CDR1 is SGHKS and CDR2 is YYEKEE (reference sequence). This CDR3 has 14 residues. V shed 3 bases and J 6 bases; nucleotides not matched to a gene: 6. The CDR3 nucleotides are TGTGCCAGCAGCTCCGGGGGGGCCGTTGATACGCAGTATTTT. Its translation: CASSSGGAVDTQYF.

This rearrangement joins TRBV5-5 to TRBJ2-5, with D tentatively TRBD1 (6 bases). CDR3 length: 16 amino acids. Germline V gene lookup returns CDR1 SGHKS and CDR2 YYEKEE (reference sequence). With 0 bases removed from V and 3 bases from J, the gap between germline ends came to 15 bases. This chain's CDR3 is CASSLGAGVREETQYF. CDR3 in DNA: TGTGCCAGCAGCTTGGGGGCAGGGGTTAGAGAAGAGACCCAGTACTTC.

J is TRBJ2-3 and V is TRBV19; D is unclear. Trimming left V 3 bases short and J 1 base short, with 8 bases between. This CDR3 has 14 amino acids. Germline CDR1 and CDR2: LNHDA and SQIVND (reference sequence). The CDR3 loop reads CASSIRQGTDTQYF. The CDR3 DNA follows: TGTGCCAGTAGTATCCGGCAGGGCACAGATACGCAGTATTTT.

The chain employs TRBV7-2 and TRBJ1-6; no reliable D call. This CDR3 has 14 amino acids. Germline loops: CDR1 SGHTA, CDR2 FQGNSA. Deletions cut 0 bases from V and 9 bases from J, with 9 bases between. The CDR3 coding sequence is TGTGCCAGCAGCTTAGCGGAGAGGCGTTCACCCCTCCACTTT. It yields the protein CASSLAERRSPLHF.

The rearrangement uses TRBV12-5 and TRBJ2-1, with unresolved D. Trimming shortened V by 1 base and J by 1 base, and 8 bases separated the two germline ends. The germline CDR1 and CDR2 sequences are LGHNT and FRNRAP. CDR3 length: 15 residues. CDR3 in DNA: TGTGCTAGTGGTTTGGGACAATCTTCCTACAATGAGCAGTTCTTC. Translation gives CASGLGQSSYNEQFF.

The chain has TRBV6-5 and TRBJ2-3; 7 positions match TRBD1. The CDR3 contains 15 residues. Germline CDR1 MNHEY, CDR2 SVGAGI. V dropped 2 bases and J dropped 6; count of bases not matched to a gene: 8. In DNA, the CDR3 is TGTGCCAGCAGTTACGAGGGCAGGGGGAAGGATACGCAGTATTTT. It encodes CASSYEGRGKDTQYF.

The chain uses TRBV28 and TRBJ2-7; tentatively, D is TRBD2 (5 bases). V was cut by 2 bases and J by 7 bases, with 15 bases left in between. This CDR3 spans 14 amino acids. The germline V gene has CDR1 MDHEN and CDR2 SYDVKM. CDR3 in amino acids: CASSLRTHLREQYF. The CDR3 DNA follows: TGTGCCAGCAGTTTACGGACTCACCTTAGGGAGCAGTACTTC. The whole variable domain, filled in from reference TRBV28 and TRBJ2-7, reads DVKVTQSSRYLVKRTGEKVFLECVQDMDHENMFWYRQDPGLGLRLIYFSYDVKMKEKGDIPEGYSVSREKKERFSLILESASTNQTSMYLCASSLRTHLREQYFGPGTRLTVT.

The chain is built from TRBV19 and TRBJ1-5; TRBD1 is a possible D gene (6 bases). The length of the CDR3 is 15 residues. CDR1 LNHDA and CDR2 SQIVND come from the germline V gene (reference sequence). V was shortened by 5 bases and J by 1 base, with 12 bases between the two germline ends. CDR3 residues: CASSPTTGSNQPQHF. The DNA of the CDR3 is TGTGCCAGTAGTCCGACGACAGGAAGCAATCAGCCCCAGCATTTT.